These T cell receptor beta chains were read from a single sample in a study of identical twins. TCRdb re-called the 5' RACE reads through MiXCR, storing one row per CDR3 protein. Among under 400,000 distinct CDR3 sequences listed, 8.5% to 10% were seen once. Material: naive T cells sorted from blood. The receptors come from a woman between 45 and 60 years old in good health. Both conserved end residues are part of each CDR3. Each record gives: CDR3 protein, CDR3 DNA, J gene, D gene, V gene, clone size, CDR3 length. The D gene is left open where the match is weak. Clone size appears in some rows only: once, few, many, or a class for an expanded clone.

CDR3 protein: CASSPRTPRGEVGRAHNEQFF
CDR3 DNA: TGTGCCAGCAGCCCACGTACTCCTAGGGGGGAGGTGGGCCGGGCCCACAATGAGCAGTTCTTC
J gene: TRBJ2-1
D gene: NA
V gene: TRBV11-2
clone size: NA
CDR3 length: 21

CDR3 protein: CASSVGQLRGASNYGYTF
CDR3 DNA: TGTGCCAGCAGCGTAGGGCAACTCAGGGGAGCGTCTAACTATGGCTACACCTTC
J gene: TRBJ1-2
D gene: NA
V gene: TRBV9
clone size: few
CDR3 length: 18

CDR3 protein: CASRGTSLTQYF
CDR3 DNA: TGTGCCAGCAGGGGGACTAGCCTTACGCAGTATTTT
J gene: TRBJ2-3
D gene: TRBD2
V gene: TRBV6-5
clone size: few
CDR3 length: 12

CDR3 protein: CASREQGQNTEAFF
CDR3 DNA: TGCGCCAGCAGAGAACAGGGCCAGAACACTGAAGCTTTCTTT
J gene: TRBJ1-1
D gene: NA
V gene: TRBV10-2
clone size: NA
CDR3 length: 14

CDR3 protein: CASSEGLKTDTQYF
CDR3 DNA: TGTGCCAGCAGTGAGGGACTAAAAACAGATACGCAGTATTTT
J gene: TRBJ2-3
D gene: TRBD2
V gene: TRBV12-3/TRBV12-4
clone size: NA
CDR3 length: 14

CDR3 protein: CASSLSSPHEQFF
CDR3 DNA: TGTGCCAGCAGTTTAAGTTCCCCCCATGAGCAGTTCTTC
J gene: TRBJ2-1
D gene: NA
V gene: TRBV12-3/TRBV12-4
clone size: many
CDR3 length: 13

CDR3 protein: CASSSEVGGQFF
CDR3 DNA: TGTGCCAGCAGTTCAGAAGTGGGGGGGCAGTTCTTC
J gene: TRBJ2-1
D gene: NA
V gene: TRBV6-5
clone size: many
CDR3 length: 12

CDR3 protein: CSARSPTGGTTEAFF
CDR3 DNA: TGCAGTGCTAGATCCCCGACAGGGGGGACCACTGAAGCTTTCTTT
J gene: TRBJ1-1
D gene: TRBD1
V gene: TRBV20-1
clone size: few
CDR3 length: 15

CDR3 protein: CASTPMGLAIQYF
CDR3 DNA: TGTGCCAGCACCCCAATGGGGCTAGCGATCCAGTACTTC
J gene: TRBJ2-5
D gene: NA
V gene: TRBV6-1
clone size: few
CDR3 length: 13

CDR3 protein: CASSYWPGEGKDEQFF
CDR3 DNA: TGTGCCAGCAGTTACTGGCCGGGAGAAGGGAAGGATGAGCAGTTCTTC
J gene: TRBJ2-1
D gene: NA
V gene: TRBV6-2/TRBV6-3
clone size: NA
CDR3 length: 16

CDR3 protein: CASSLIAGSSSYNEQFF
CDR3 DNA: TGTGCCAGCAGCTTAATAGCGGGATCAAGCTCCTACAATGAGCAGTTCTTC
J gene: TRBJ2-1
D gene: TRBD2
V gene: TRBV7-6
clone size: NA
CDR3 length: 17

CDR3 protein: CACGGRASTTGELFF
CDR3 DNA: TGTGCTTGCGGGGGGAGGGCCTCGACCACCGGGGAGCTGTTTTTT
J gene: TRBJ2-2
D gene: TRBD2
V gene: TRBV11-1
clone size: NA
CDR3 length: 15

CDR3 protein: CASSQFGPPPSTDTQYF
CDR3 DNA: TGTGCCAGCAGCCAGTTCGGACCGCCCCCTAGCACAGATACGCAGTATTTT
J gene: TRBJ2-3
D gene: NA
V gene: TRBV3-1
clone size: few
CDR3 length: 17

CDR3 protein: CASSQDARGNQPQHF
CDR3 DNA: TGTGCCAGCAGCCAAGATGCGCGGGGCAATCAGCCCCAGCATTTT
J gene: TRBJ1-5
D gene: NA
V gene: TRBV3-1
clone size: NA
CDR3 length: 15